The 12 T cell receptor beta chains in this list originate from one sample, sequenced in a study of T cells in Graves' hyperthyroidism and ophthalmopathy. Amplified TCR beta CDR3 regions derived from RNA transcripts. First-round RT-PCR with HTBI primers amplified the TCR CDR3 region. One entry per CDR3 protein, called by TCRdb with MiXCR from the multiplex PCR reads. The sample lists around 340,000 distinct CDR3 sequences, around 16% occurring once. What was sequenced was blood. These TCRs come from a man aged 25-40 years with Graves' hyperthyroidism.

Many counts were recorded for this clonotype. The genes are TRBV11-2 and TRBJ2-1, with 11 bases lining up with TRBD2. With 5 bases clipped from V and 6 bases from J, the junction kept 12 bases outside the gene matches. In germline, CDR1 is SGHAT, CDR2 FQNNGV. The CDR3 sequence is 17 residues long. The CDR3 sequence: CASSPRVAGGVRNEQFF. In DNA, the CDR3 is TGTGCCAGCAGCCCCCGGGTAGCGGGAGGGGTACGCAATGAGCAGTTCTTC.

This clonotype was seen more than once but under ten times. The chain employs TRBV6-1 and TRBJ1-2; 8 nucleotides align to TRBD1. Germline CDR1 is MNHNS and CDR2 is SASEGT. V gave up 6 bases and J gave up 13 bases; unmatched junction bases: 10. CDR3 length equals 12 residues. The CDR3, as DNA: TGTGCCAGCAGGAATCGTCAGGGGGCAGGCACCTTC. Amino acids: CASRNRQGAGTF.

This clonotype was seen many times. This chain uses TRBV11-2 with TRBJ2-7, with TRBD2 identical over 7 bases. The CDR3 covers 14 residues. V gave up 5 bases and J gave up 3 bases; unmatched junction bases: 7. CDR1 is SGHAT, CDR2 FQNNGV, per germline. The CDR3 is CASSTPRDYYEQYF. CDR3 sequence (DNA): TGTGCCAGCAGCACCCCCCGGGACTACTACGAGCAGTACTTC. Drawing the rest from reference TRBV11-2 and TRBJ2-7, the complete variable domain is EAGVAQSPRYKIIEKRQSVAFWCNPISGHATLYWYQQILGQGPKLLIQFQNNGVVDDSQLPKDRFSAERLKGVDSTLKIQPAKLEDSAVYLCASSTPRDYYEQYFGPGTRLTVT.

The J gene is TRBJ2-3, the V gene TRBV6-2 or TRBV6-3; 14 bases align to TRBD2. Per germline, CDR1 MNHEY and CDR2 SVGEGT. J lost 6 bases, V lost 5 bases, and 4 bases had no gene match. This CDR3 region has 15 residues. CDR3 loop: CASSRGLAGVDTQYF. CDR3 nucleotide sequence: TGTGCCAGCAGTAGGGGACTAGCGGGAGTCGATACGCAGTATTTT.

The rearrangement joins TRBV5-4 to TRBJ2-1; possibly TRBD2 for D (7 bases). The length of the CDR3 is 15 residues. V lost 0 bases, J lost 8 bases, and 15 bases lay in between. Per germline, CDR1 SGHNT and CDR2 YYREEE (reference sequence). CDR3 in DNA: TGTGCCAGCAGCTTGGAGGCGGGGGCTGTATATGAGCAGTTCTTC. This sequence encodes CASSLEAGAVYEQFF.

This clonotype was seen many times. The chain employs TRBV12-3 or TRBV12-4 and TRBJ2-1; 12 nucleotides match TRBD1. This CDR3 has 15 residues. Trimming took 7 bases from V and 9 from J; bases not matched to a gene: 10. In DNA form, the CDR3 reads TGTGCCAGCACCTCCGGGACAGGGGGCCTGATTGAGCAGTTCTTC. Residues: CASTSGTGGLIEQFF.

V usage is TRBV20-1 and J usage is TRBJ2-1; a possible D gene is TRBD2 (6 bases). The V gene's germline CDR1 is DFQATT and CDR2 SNEGSKA (reference sequence). V lost 6 bases, J lost 0 bases, and 15 bases lay in between. The CDR3 contains 15 residues. As DNA, the CDR3 is TGCAGTGCGAGACGTAGCGGAAGCTCCTACAATGAGCAGTTCTTC. Translation gives CSARRSGSSYNEQFF.

This clonotype was observed many times. The V and J genes are TRBV2 and TRBJ1-4, with TRBD1 matching 7 bases. The CDR3 covers 12 residues. Germline lookup yields CDR1 SNHLY and CDR2 FYNNEI. J lost 8 bases, V lost 7 bases, and 4 bases had no gene match. Here the CDR3 reads CASILQGEKLFF. CDR3 in DNA: TGTGCCAGCATTCTACAGGGGGAAAAACTGTTTTTT.

This clonotype was seen ten or more times. The genes are TRBV11-2 and TRBJ1-1, with 7 bases fitting TRBD1. Losses at the gene ends were 5 bases for V and 4 bases for J; bases not matched to a gene: 7. The CDR3 has 14 residues. CDR1 SGHAT and CDR2 FQNNGV come from the germline V gene. CDR3 protein: CASSPQGGSTEAFF. The CDR3 DNA sequence: TGTGCCAGCAGCCCCCAGGGGGGGAGCACTGAAGCTTTCTTT. The entire variable domain, with the rest obtained from reference TRBV11-2 and TRBJ1-1, is as follows: EAGVAQSPRYKIIEKRQSVAFWCNPISGHATLYWYQQILGQGPKLLIQFQNNGVVDDSQLPKDRFSAERLKGVDSTLKIQPAKLEDSAVYLCASSPQGGSTEAFFGQGTRLTVV.

This clonotype was picked up many times. This chain joins TRBV10-3 and TRBJ1-5, with D possibly matching TRBD1 (6 bases). Germline lookup yields CDR1 ENHRY and CDR2 SYGVKD. CDR3 size: 13 residues. The V end lost 3 bases, the J end lost 7 bases, and 10 bases lay between the germline ends. CDR3: CAISESRGQPQHF. For the CDR3, the DNA is TGTGCCATCAGTGAATCCAGGGGACAGCCCCAGCATTTT.

V usage is TRBV9 and J usage is TRBJ2-2; no firm D call. Germline CDR1 SGDLS, CDR2 YYNGEE. The CDR3 loop spans 15 amino acids. V was shortened by 0 bases and J by 1 base, with 7 bases between the two germline ends. In DNA, the CDR3 is TGTGCCAGCAGCGTAGCGGGCCAGAACACCGGGGAGCTGTTTTTT. This codes for CASSVAGQNTGELFF. Full variable domain (rest looked up from reference TRBV9 and TRBJ2-2): DSGVTQTPKHLITATGQRVTLRCSPRSGDLSVYWYQQSLDQGLQFLIQYYNGEERAKGNILERFSAQQFPDLHSELNLSSLELGDSALYFCASSVAGQNTGELFFGEGSRLTVL.

A remark on this clonotype: A junction boundary mismatches the germline segment, possibly from a read error. The V gene is TRBV27, the J gene TRBJ2-1; no clear D gene. CDR1 and CDR2 from the germline V gene are MNHEY and SMNVEV (reference sequence). This CDR3 region has 15 residues. In DNA, the CDR3 is TGTGCCAACAGTTTCGGAGTCCCCTTTAACAATGAGCAGTTCTTC. This encodes CANSFGVPFNNEQFF.